These 2 T cell receptor beta chains came from one sample sequenced in a study of regulatory T cells in long-lasting Graves disease. Time point reported: newly diagnosed GD, antithyroid drugs for less than 3 months. RNA isolated from PBMCs was used to make the TCR library. Building the TCR beta libraries relied on iRepertoire HTBI primers, and CDR3 regions underwent Arm-PCR. TCRdb independently ran MiXCR on the multiplex PCR reads; one entry per CDR3 protein. The sample holds fewer than 350,000 distinct CDR3 sequences, about 20% seen once. The material was peripheral blood mononuclear cells (PBMCs), obtained at new diagnosis, from a patient treated with antithyroid drugs. These receptors came from a female donor with Graves disease.

This clonotype was seen a handful of times. This chain's CDR3 is CASSDALETQYF. CDR3 coding DNA: TGTGCCAGCAGTGACGCCCTGGAGACCCAGTACTTC. V is TRBV6-2 or TRBV6-3 and J is TRBJ2-5; D is ambiguous. Trimming took off 5 bases at V and 5 bases at J, with 9 bases between the two ends. Germline-derived CDR1 and CDR2 are MNHEY and SVGEGT. This CDR3 has 12 amino acids.

This clonotype has at least ten counts. This sequence joins TRBV20-1 and TRBJ1-4, with D maybe TRBD1 (5 bases). Trimming stripped 3 bases from V and 8 bases from J, with 19 bases between. Germline assignment: CDR1 DFQATT and CDR2 SNEGSKA (reference sequence). The CDR3 covers 15 residues. CDR3 sequence reads: CSASLFGGNREKLFF. The CDR3 bases are TGCAGTGCTAGTTTGTTTGGGGGTAATCGAGAAAAACTGTTTTTT.